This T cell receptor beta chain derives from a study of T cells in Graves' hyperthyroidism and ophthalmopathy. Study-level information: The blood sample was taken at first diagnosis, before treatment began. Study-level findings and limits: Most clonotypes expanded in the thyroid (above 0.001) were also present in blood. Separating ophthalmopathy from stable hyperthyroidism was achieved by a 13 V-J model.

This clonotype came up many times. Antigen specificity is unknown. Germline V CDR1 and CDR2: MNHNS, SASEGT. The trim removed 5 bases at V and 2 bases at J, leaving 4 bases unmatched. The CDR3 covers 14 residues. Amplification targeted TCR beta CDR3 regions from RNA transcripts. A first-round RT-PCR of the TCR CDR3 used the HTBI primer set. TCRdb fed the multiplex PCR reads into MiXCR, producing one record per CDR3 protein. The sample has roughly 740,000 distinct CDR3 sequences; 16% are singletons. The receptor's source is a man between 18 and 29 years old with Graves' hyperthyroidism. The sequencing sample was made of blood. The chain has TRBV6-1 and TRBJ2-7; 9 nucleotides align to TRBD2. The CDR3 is CASSKTSGAYEQYF. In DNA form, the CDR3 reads TGTGCCAGCAGTAAGACTAGCGGAGCCTACGAGCAGTACTTC.